Sequencing of this T cell receptor (beta chain) was carried out in a study of T cell responses to AZD1222 COVID-19 vaccine (dated by TCRdb to 2020 to 2022). For context, the study as a whole: Because spike-specific TCR depth and breadth did not differ between the two schedules, AZD1222 recipients who got a second dose at roughly 4 weeks were pooled with those who got a second dose at roughly 12 weeks. TCR sequencing covered roughly 230 trial participants: about 210 given two doses of AZD1222 and 26 given two doses of MenACWY control vaccine. Enrollment into the trials was organized by age into subgroups of 18-55, 56-69 and 70-plus years, and those subgroups contained around 150, 28 and 57 TCR-sequenced participants, respectively. Broader findings and caveats from the paper: CD4 TCRs associated with the vaccine covered the entire spike protein, and the dominant responses were in regions 160-218 and 743-854. After two AZD1222 doses, both the breadth and the depth of spike-specific TCRs were significantly higher than at day 0 and than in MenACWY recipients. Participants were mostly white British, with more females than males. The authors suggested clonal diversity may have been underestimated. The 56-69-year group was small, and its depth increase did not reach significance, likely because of low power. Epitopes outside the regions mutated in the B.1.351 and B.1.1.7 variants were reportedly recognized by nearly half of the unique spike-specific TCRs. Because no samples from the day 14 peak response were available, repertoires could be characterized only after the peak T cell response. Conclusions about previously exposed vaccinees are limited, since just five to seven AZD1222 recipients were seropositive for SARS-CoV-2 at baseline.

The meaning of the sample's time point label: baseline before first vaccination. Vaccinee samples came from UK trials COV001 and COV002, including a single-blind randomized controlled phase 2/3 trial of AZD1222 (ChAdOx1 nCoV-19) in healthy adults. For TCRbeta chain sequencing, PBMC samples from trial participants were taken at day 0 and at day 28 after the second dose. As for this clone: The target of this receptor is not known. Qualities for individual bases were not recorded, and no much larger clone is one base off.

The CDR3 goes from the cysteine to the phenylalanine over 15 residues. Here the CDR3 DNA is all that survives: 45 bases in frame from base 1. V is cut by 2 bases and J by 4 bases, and the space between the germline ends is 14 bases. Via the germline V gene, CDR1 is MNHEY and CDR2 SVGAGI. The CDR3 regions of human TCRbeta chains were analyzed by immunosequencing. Per the original workflow: TCRs in the repertoires were compared against a reference library of SARS-CoV-2-specific TCRs that had been generated with the MIRA antigen-specificity platform. Breadth was defined as the fraction of unique TCRs that were SARS-CoV-2-associated, and depth was defined as the fraction of total T cells that were SARS-CoV-2-associated. Using the MIRA data, each spike-specific TCR was assigned both to the spike region to which the TCR was reactive and to a CD4 or CD8 class. Log10-transformed breadth and depth values were compared by one-way ANOVA with Sidak's multiple comparisons tests. What TCRdb holds here is the immuneACCESS table cut down to in-frame rearrangements. Part of the clones is not present; checked against another copy, under half of the missing clones reflect an unresolved V gene, and the others are unexplained. V and J calls and clone size are given by that table; D and trimming were obtained from the DNA. The sample yields 130,000 to 150,000 clones; under 95% were counted once. Clones ranked in the top ten supply 2.5% to 3.5% of the sample.

The TCR originated in an adult in good health. The material sequenced was peripheral blood, taken on day 0 of AZD1222 vaccination. The chain is encoded by TRBV6-5 joined to TRBJ2-5; the D gene may be TRBD1 or TRBD2, since each aligns over 5 bases. The nucleotide sequence is TGTGCCAGCAGTTACGGGGACCAAAGGGGAGAGACCCAGTACTTC. Its protein reads: CASSYGDQRGETQYF.